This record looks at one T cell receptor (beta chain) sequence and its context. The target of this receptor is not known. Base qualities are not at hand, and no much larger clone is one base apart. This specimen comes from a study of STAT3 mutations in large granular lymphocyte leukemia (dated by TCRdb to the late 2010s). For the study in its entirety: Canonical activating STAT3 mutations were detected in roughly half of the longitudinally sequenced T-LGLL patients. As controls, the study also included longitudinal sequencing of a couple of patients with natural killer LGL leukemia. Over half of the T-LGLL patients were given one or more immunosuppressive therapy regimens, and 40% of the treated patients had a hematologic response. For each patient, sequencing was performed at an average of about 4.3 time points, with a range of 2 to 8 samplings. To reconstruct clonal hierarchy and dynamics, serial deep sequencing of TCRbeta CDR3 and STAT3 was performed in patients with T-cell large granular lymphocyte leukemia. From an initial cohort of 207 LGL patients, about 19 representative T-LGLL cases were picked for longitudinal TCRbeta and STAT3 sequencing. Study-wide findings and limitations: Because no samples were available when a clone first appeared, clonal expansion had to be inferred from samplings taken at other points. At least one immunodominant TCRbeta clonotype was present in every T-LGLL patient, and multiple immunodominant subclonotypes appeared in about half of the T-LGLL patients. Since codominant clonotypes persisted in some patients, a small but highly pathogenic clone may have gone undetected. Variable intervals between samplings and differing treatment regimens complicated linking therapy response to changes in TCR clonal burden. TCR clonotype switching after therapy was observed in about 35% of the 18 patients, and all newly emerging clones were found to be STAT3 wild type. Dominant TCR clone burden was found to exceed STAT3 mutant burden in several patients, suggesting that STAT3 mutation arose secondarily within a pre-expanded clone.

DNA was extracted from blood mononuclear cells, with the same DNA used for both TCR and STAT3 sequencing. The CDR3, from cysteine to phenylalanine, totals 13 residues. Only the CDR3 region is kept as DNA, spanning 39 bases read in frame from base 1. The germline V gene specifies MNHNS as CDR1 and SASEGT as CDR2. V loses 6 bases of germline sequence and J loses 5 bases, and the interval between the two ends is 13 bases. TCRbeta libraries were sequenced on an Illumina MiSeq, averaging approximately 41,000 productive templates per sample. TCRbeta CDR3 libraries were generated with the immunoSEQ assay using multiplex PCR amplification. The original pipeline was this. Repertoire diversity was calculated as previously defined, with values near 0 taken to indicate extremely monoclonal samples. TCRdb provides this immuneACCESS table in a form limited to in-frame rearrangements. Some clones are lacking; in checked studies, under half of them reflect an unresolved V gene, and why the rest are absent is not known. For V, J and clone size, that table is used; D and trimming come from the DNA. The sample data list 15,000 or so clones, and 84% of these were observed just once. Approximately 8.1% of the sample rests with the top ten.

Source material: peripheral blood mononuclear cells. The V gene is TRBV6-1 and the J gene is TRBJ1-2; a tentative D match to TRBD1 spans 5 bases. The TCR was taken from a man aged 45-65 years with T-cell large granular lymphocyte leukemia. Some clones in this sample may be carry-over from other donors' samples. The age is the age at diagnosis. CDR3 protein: CASSTNTGYGYTF. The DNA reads TGTGCCAGCAGCACTAATACAGGTTATGGCTACACCTTC.